The 6 T cell receptor beta chains below come from one sample, sequenced in a study of T cells in Graves' hyperthyroidism and ophthalmopathy. TCR beta CDR3 sequences were amplified from RNA transcripts. When the TCR CDR3 underwent first-round RT-PCR, the HTBI primer set was used. One entry per CDR3 protein results from TCRdb running MiXCR on the multiplex PCR reads. The data hold about 360,000 distinct CDR3 sequences, with roughly 19% observed a single time. Material: blood. These receptors were obtained from a woman in her late teens or twenties with Graves' hyperthyroidism.

This clonotype was counted ten times or more. The chain is built from TRBV10-3 and TRBJ1-1, with D maybe TRBD1 (5 bases). V shed 5 bases and J shed 0 bases, with 13 bases lying between them. The CDR3 covers 15 residues. Germline V gene lookup returns CDR1 ENHRY and CDR2 SYGVKD. The CDR3, as DNA: TGTGCCATCAGTCACCCCCAAGGGGTGAACACTGAAGCTTTCTTT. This translates into CAISHPQGVNTEAFF.

In its sample, this clonotype was seen many times. CDR3 nucleotide sequence: TGCAGTGCTGACGGCTACGGGGGCGAGCGAGGCAATCAGCCCCAGCATTTT. Amino acids: CSADGYGGERGNQPQHF. This rearrangement joins TRBV20-1 to TRBJ1-5; TRBD1 might be the D (6 bases). CDR3 length: 17 amino acids. V was clipped by 5 bases and J by 2 bases, with 22 bases between them. CDR1 is DFQATT and CDR2 is SNEGSKA in the germline V gene (reference sequence).

The chain joins TRBV11-2 to TRBJ2-2; tentatively, D is TRBD2 (6 bases). In germline, CDR1 is SGHAT, CDR2 FQNNGV. V was cut by 2 bases and J by 6 bases, with 10 bases left in between. CDR3 length: 14 amino acids. CDR3 protein: CASSLFGGPGELFF. CDR3 bases: TGTGCCAGCAGCTTATTCGGGGGTCCCGGGGAGCTGTTTTTT.

This clonotype was found many times. The V gene is TRBV28, the J gene TRBJ1-1, with 10 nucleotides matching TRBD1. The CDR3 consists of 14 residues. Germline V gene data show CDR1 as MDHEN and CDR2 as SYDVKM. The V gene end was trimmed by 7 bases and the J gene end by 3 bases; junction bases not matched to a gene: 5. CDR3 nucleotides: TGTGCCAGCAAAGTCGGGACAGGGGACACTGAAGCTTTCTTT. As protein: CASKVGTGDTEAFF. The variable domain in full, with the rest retrieved from reference TRBV28 and TRBJ1-1, is DVKVTQSSRYLVKRTGEKVFLECVQDMDHENMFWYRQDPGLGLRLIYFSYDVKMKEKGDIPEGYSVSREKKERFSLILESASTNQTSMYLCASKVGTGDTEAFFGQGTRLTVV.

This clonotype occurred many times. The chain uses TRBV6-1 and TRBJ1-2; D gene uncertain. There are 11 residues in the CDR3. The V gene lost 1 base and the J gene lost 6 bases, with 3 bases spanning the gap. The germline V gene encodes CDR1 MNHNS and CDR2 SASEGT. The CDR3 reads CASSEGHGYTF. As DNA, the CDR3 is TGTGCCAGCAGTGAAGGCCATGGCTACACCTTC.

This clonotype has a count of ten or more. The J gene is TRBJ1-2, the V gene TRBV29-1; the match to TRBD1 covers 9 bases. Unmatched junction bases numbered 8, after V lost 5 bases and J lost 4 bases. In germline, CDR1 is SQVTM, CDR2 ANQGSEA. The CDR3 loop spans 14 amino acids. The CDR3 DNA sequence: TGCAGCGTTCGTAGGACAGGGGATAGCTATGGCTACACCTTC. Its translation: CSVRRTGDSYGYTF.